Each of the 5 T cell receptor beta chains below was sequenced from the same sample in a study of naive and memory T cell subsets. An equimolar mix of two oligonucleotides served as the beta constant-region primer for TRBC1 and TRBC2. The ligated cDNA underwent four PCR rounds using SP2 and nested alpha and beta constant-region primers. TCRdb redid the calling of the UMI-ligation and nested PCR reads with MiXCR, one entry per CDR3 protein. The table includes about 150,000 distinct CDR3 sequences, 22% detected once. These receptors lack a known antigen. Study results and caveats: Especially in CD8 cells, naive repertoires contained a few larger clonotypes, possibly CD45RA-re-expressing memory cells.

The sample was naive CD4+ T cells from blood. The receptors shown here come from a human donor in good health.

The J gene is TRBJ1-5, the V gene TRBV30; no clear D gene. Germline V lookup: CDR1 GTSNPN, CDR2 SVGIG (reference sequence). This CDR3 contains 13 residues. V lost 1 base, J lost 0 bases, and 4 bases lay in between. As DNA, the CDR3 is TGTGCCTGGAGTGCTAATAGCAATCAGCCCCAGCATTTT. As protein: CAWSANSNQPQHF.

J is TRBJ2-1 and V is TRBV20-1, with D maybe TRBD1 (6 bases). Trimming pared 0 bases from V and 5 bases from J, leaving 14 bases between. The CDR3 loop spans 15 amino acids. Germline V gene data show CDR1 as DFQATT and CDR2 as SNEGSKA (reference sequence). The CDR3: CSARDPGTTHNEQFF. The CDR3, as DNA: TGCAGTGCTAGAGATCCCGGGACAACTCACAATGAGCAGTTCTTC.

This chain links TRBV20-1 with TRBJ2-7; 11 bases fit TRBD2. The CDR3 is 15 amino acids. Trimming at V came to 6 bases and at J to 2 bases, leaving 9 bases not matched to a gene. Per the germline V gene, CDR1 is DFQATT and CDR2 is SNEGSKA (reference sequence). The CDR3 region is CSAATGLAGTYEQYF. The CDR3 nucleotides read TGCAGTGCGGCAACAGGACTAGCGGGTACCTACGAGCAGTACTTC.

This clonotype was counted between two and nine times. The gene calls are TRBV6-5 and TRBJ2-7; 12 nucleotides match TRBD1. From germline, CDR1 is MNHEY and CDR2 SVGAGI. Trimming removed 5 bases from V and 9 bases from J; junction bases left unmatched: 8. This CDR3 is built from 14 residues. The CDR3 DNA sequence: TGTGCCAGCAGTCCAAGGGACAGGGGGCAGGGGCAGTACTTC. Protein: CASSPRDRGQGQYF.

This clonotype was counted many times. V and J are TRBV6-5 and TRBJ1-2, with D perhaps TRBD1 (5 bases). Trimming left V 6 bases short and J 5 bases short, with 13 bases between. The CDR3 extends over 13 amino acids. Germline CDR1 MNHEY, CDR2 SVGAGI. CDR3 DNA: TGTGCCAGCAGGTTTGGGGGTCGGTATGGCTACACCTTC. This translates into CASRFGGRYGYTF.